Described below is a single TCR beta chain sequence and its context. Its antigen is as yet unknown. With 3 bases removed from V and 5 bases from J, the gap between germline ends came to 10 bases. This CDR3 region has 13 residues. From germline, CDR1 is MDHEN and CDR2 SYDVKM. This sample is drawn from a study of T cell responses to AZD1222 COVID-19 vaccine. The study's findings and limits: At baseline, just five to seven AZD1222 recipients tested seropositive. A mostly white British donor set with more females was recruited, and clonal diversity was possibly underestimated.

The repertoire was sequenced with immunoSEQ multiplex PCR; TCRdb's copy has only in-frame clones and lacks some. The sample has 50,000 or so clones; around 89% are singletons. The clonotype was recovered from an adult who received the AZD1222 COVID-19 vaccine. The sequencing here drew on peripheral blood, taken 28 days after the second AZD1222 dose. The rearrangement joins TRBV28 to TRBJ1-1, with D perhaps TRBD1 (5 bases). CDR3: CASSLHGGTEAFF. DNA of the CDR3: TGTGCCAGCAGTTTGCATGGGGGGACTGAAGCTTTCTTT.